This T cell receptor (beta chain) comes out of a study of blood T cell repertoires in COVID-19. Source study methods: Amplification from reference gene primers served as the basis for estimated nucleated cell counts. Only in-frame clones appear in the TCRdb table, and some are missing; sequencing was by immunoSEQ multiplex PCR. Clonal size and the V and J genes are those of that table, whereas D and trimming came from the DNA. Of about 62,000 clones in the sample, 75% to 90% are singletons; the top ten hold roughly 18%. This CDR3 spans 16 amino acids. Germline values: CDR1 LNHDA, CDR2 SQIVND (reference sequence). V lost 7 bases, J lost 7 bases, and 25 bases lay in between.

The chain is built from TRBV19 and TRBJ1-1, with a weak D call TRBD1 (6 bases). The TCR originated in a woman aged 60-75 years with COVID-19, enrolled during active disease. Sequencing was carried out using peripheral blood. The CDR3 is CASKPLGGLGSHEAFF. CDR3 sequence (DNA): TGTGCCAGTAAGCCCTTGGGGGGGCTTGGGTCTCATGAAGCTTTCTTT.